These 24 T cell receptor beta chains share one sample of origin, sequenced in a study of patients and donors after allogeneic stem cell transplantation. TCRdb used MiXCR to reprocess the RT-PCR reads, holding one entry per CDR3 protein. This sample has more than 55,000 distinct CDR3 sequences, with about 14% found just once. Sequencing used blood, either unsorted or a sorted T cell fraction (not recorded which). The receptors come from a human donor who was either an allogeneic HSCT recipient or a stem cell or donor lymphocyte infusion donor (not recorded which). It is not recorded whose cells these are; they may come from a transplant donor.

This clonotype was counted ten times or more. The rearrangement joins TRBV7-9 to TRBJ2-3, with D possibly being TRBD1 (5 bases). The germline V gene encodes CDR1 SEHNR and CDR2 FQNEAQ (reference sequence). V lost 5 bases and J 3 bases, leaving 15 bases between the germline ends. The CDR3 sequence is 15 residues long. This CDR3 reads CASSPPTRGTDTQYF. CDR3 bases: TGTGCCAGCAGCCCCCCGACAAGGGGAACAGATACGCAGTATTTT. The full variable domain, its missing parts supplied by reference TRBV7-9 and TRBJ2-3, is DTGVSQNPRHKITKRGQNVTFRCDPISEHNRLYWYRQTLGQGPEFLTYFQNEAQLEKSRLLSDRFSAERPKGSFSTLEIQRTEQGDSAMYLCASSPPTRGTDTQYFGPGTRLTVL.

This clonotype appeared a few times. V and J are TRBV9 and TRBJ1-2; TRBD1 matches 8 bases. The CDR3 runs to 14 residues. Germline V gives CDR1 SGDLS, CDR2 YYNGEE. V trimming: 4 bases; J trimming: 5 bases; junction bases outside the gene matches: 7. CDR3 protein: CASSTRTGTYGYTF. The CDR3 DNA reads TGTGCCAGCAGCACACGGACAGGGACTTATGGCTACACCTTC. Full variable domain (missing parts from reference TRBV9 and TRBJ1-2): DSGVTQTPKHLITATGQRVTLRCSPRSGDLSVYWYQQSLDQGLQFLIQYYNGEERAKGNILERFSAQQFPDLHSELNLSSLELGDSALYFCASSTRTGTYGYTFGSGTRLTVV.

This clonotype was recorded a few times. CDR3 protein: CASSQAQRSTDTQYF. Here the CDR3 DNA reads TGTGCCAGCAGCCAAGCCCAGAGGAGCACAGATACGCAGTATTTT. The chain couples TRBV14 to TRBJ2-3; D remains ambiguous. Germline V lookup: CDR1 SGHDN, CDR2 FVKESK. CDR3 length: 15 residues. V was cut by 1 base and J by 0 bases, with 8 bases left in between. Full variable domain (remainder filled in from reference TRBV14 and TRBJ2-3): EAGVTQFPSHSVIEKGQTVTLRCDPISGHDNLYWYRRVMGKEIKFLLHFVKESKQDESGMPNNRFLAERTGGTYSTLKVQPAELEDSGVYFCASSQAQRSTDTQYFGPGTRLTVL.

This clonotype was counted at least ten times. J is TRBJ2-1 and V is TRBV5-1; 10 bases fit TRBD2. V dropped 1 base and J dropped 13; count of bases not matched to a gene: 5. The CDR3 length is 13 residues. The germline CDR1 and CDR2 sequences are SGHRS and YFSETQ. CDR3: CASSLLEREGQFF. For the CDR3, the DNA is TGCGCCAGCAGCTTGTTGGAGCGGGAGGGCCAGTTCTTC.

This clonotype was counted ten times or more. This chain connects TRBV12-3 or TRBV12-4 to TRBJ1-6; 7 nucleotides agree with TRBD1. Losses at the gene ends were 5 bases for V and 3 bases for J; bases not matched to a gene: 13. The CDR3 length is 18 residues. The CDR3 DNA sequence: TGTGCCAGCAGTCCACGGACAGGTCCCGCCCGCTATAATTCACCCCTCCACTTT. Residues: CASSPRTGPARYNSPLHF.

This clonotype was found many times. The chain has TRBV19 and TRBJ1-2; 9 bases fit TRBD1. Per germline, CDR1 LNHDA and CDR2 SQIVND (reference sequence). The CDR3 extends over 13 amino acids. V was pared by 7 bases and J by 8 bases, with 8 bases of the junction left unmatched. CDR3 protein: CASTPQGAEGYTF. In DNA, the CDR3 is TGTGCCAGTACCCCACAGGGGGCGGAAGGCTACACCTTC.

This clonotype was detected only a few times. This chain joins TRBV7-9 and TRBJ2-2; a possible D gene is TRBD1 (5 bases). V shed 0 bases and J shed 5 bases, with 10 bases lying between them. The CDR3 has 15 amino acids. Germline lookup yields CDR1 SEHNR and CDR2 FQNEAQ (reference sequence). DNA of the CDR3: TGTGCCAGCAGCTTAGCGATTCCAGGGACCGGGGAGCTGTTTTTT. Translating it yields CASSLAIPGTGELFF.

There are a few counts of this clonotype. The genes are TRBV12-3 or TRBV12-4 and TRBJ2-4; possible D gene TRBD2, 5 bases. Trimming stripped 6 bases from V and 8 bases from J, with 17 bases between. The CDR3 is 14 residues long. This chain's CDR3 is CASSQTGGWDIQYF. Here the CDR3 DNA reads TGTGCCAGCAGCCAGACTGGCGGGTGGGACATTCAGTACTTC.

A few counts support this clonotype. The chain is built from TRBV20-1 and TRBJ2-1; no reliable D call. Germline CDR1 is DFQATT and CDR2 is SNEGSKA (reference sequence). Trimming removed 0 bases from V and 4 bases from J, with 13 bases in between. CDR3 length equals 15 residues. The CDR3 loop is CSARDPEVGYNEQFF. The CDR3 coding sequence is TGCAGTGCTAGAGATCCCGAAGTCGGGTACAATGAGCAGTTCTTC.

The rearrangement links TRBV21-1 to TRBJ2-7; the table's D call, TRBD1, has no DNA check behind it. TRBV21-1 is recorded as a pseudogene. This CDR3 has 18 residues. The CDR3 loop is CASSKGWRQPWGIYEQYF. In DNA form, the CDR3 reads TGTGCCAGCAGCAAAGGTTGGCGTCAGCCGTGGGGGATCTACGAGCAGTACTTC.

Many counts were recorded for this clonotype. One junction end disagrees with the germline gene, perhaps due to a read error. V is TRBV29-1 and J is TRBJ1-2; D gene unclear. Germline lookup yields CDR1 SQVTM and CDR2 ANQGSEA. The CDR3 has 13 amino acids. The CDR3 region is CSVEGSGNYGYTF. The CDR3 nucleotides are TGCAGCGTAGAAGGTTCCGGTAACTATGGCTACACCTTC.

This clonotype was seen a handful of times. The chain recombines TRBV11-3 with TRBJ1-2; D uncertain. V was trimmed by 0 bases and J by 1 base, leaving 12 bases between them. This CDR3 has 16 residues. Germline loops: CDR1 SGHNT, CDR2 YENEEA. In nucleotides, the CDR3 is TGTGCCAGCAGCTTAGAAGCGGGGATACTTAACTATGGCTACACCTTC. Its translation: CASSLEAGILNYGYTF.

In its sample, this clonotype was seen many times. The chain joins TRBV6-5 to TRBJ2-2; possibly TRBD1 for D (6 bases). CDR1 and CDR2 (germline): MNHEY, SVGAGI. V was clipped by 5 bases and J by 0 bases, with 13 bases between them. The CDR3 covers 16 residues. CDR3 loop: CASSQNRVPNTGELFF. The CDR3 region has the DNA TGTGCCAGCAGTCAAAACAGGGTCCCGAACACCGGGGAGCTGTTTTTT.

This clonotype was seen ten or more times. The gene calls are TRBV29-1 and TRBJ1-1, with no clear D. The CDR3 has 10 amino acids. Germline values: CDR1 SQVTM, CDR2 ANQGSEA. V was pared by 7 bases and J by 6 bases, with 9 bases between. CDR3 bases: TGCAGCGCTATGGACCCTGAAGCTTTCTTT. Amino acid sequence: CSAMDPEAFF.

In this sample, this clonotype turned up once. This sequence joins TRBV13 and TRBJ2-3; 11 bases are shared with TRBD2. The V gene end was trimmed by 5 bases and the J gene end by 5 bases; junction bases not matched to a gene: 3. Germline V gene lookup returns CDR1 PRHDT and CDR2 FYEKMQ (reference sequence). The CDR3 contains 14 residues. In DNA form, the CDR3 reads TGTGCCAGCAGCCGCGGACTAGCGGGAGATACGCAGTATTTT. This sequence encodes CASSRGLAGDTQYF.

This clonotype has only a few counts. The V and J genes are TRBV20-1 and TRBJ2-7, with D unresolved. V lost 5 bases to trimming and J lost 0 bases, with 20 bases between them. The CDR3 runs to 16 residues. Germline CDR1 DFQATT, CDR2 SNEGSKA (reference sequence). DNA for the CDR3: TGCAGTGCTGGCCCCTCCGTTTACAGACTCTCCTACGAGCAGTACTTC. It translates to CSAGPSVYRLSYEQYF.

The chain combines TRBV6-6 with TRBJ1-2, with TRBD1 as a possible D gene (5 bases). This CDR3 contains 12 residues. The ends were cut back, 7 bases at V and 4 bases at J, with 10 bases in the middle. Germline assignment: CDR1 MNHNY and CDR2 SVGAGI (reference sequence). The CDR3 spells CASNQGGYGYTF. In DNA, the CDR3 is TGTGCCAGCAACCAGGGAGGCTATGGCTACACCTTC.

The table lists this clonotype with many counts. V usage is TRBV12-3 or TRBV12-4 and J usage is TRBJ1-5; D remains unclear. Trimming took 3 bases from V and 6 from J, leaving 9 bases between them. The CDR3 is made up of 13 amino acids. The CDR3 region has the DNA TGTGCCAGCAGTTTTCCTTCGGGTCAGCCCCAGCATTTT. It encodes CASSFPSGQPQHF.

This clonotype was seen more than once but under ten times. This chain connects TRBV6-1 to TRBJ2-5; D unresolved. Trimming removed 8 bases from V and 6 bases from J, with 10 bases in between. Germline-derived CDR1 and CDR2 are MNHNS and SASEGT. This CDR3 is 11 amino acids long. For the CDR3, the DNA is TGTGCCAGCTCCGCTGATAAGACCCAGTACTTC. It specifies CASSADKTQYF.

This chain uses TRBV11-2 with TRBJ1-2; weak D call: TRBD1 (6 bases). V gave up 6 bases and J gave up 4 bases, with 21 bases separating them. The CDR3 length is 16 residues. CDR1 and CDR2 (germline): SGHAT, FQNNGV. In nucleotides, the CDR3 is TGTGCCAGCAGTCGACAGGCCTTCGATTTAAGCTATGGCTACACCTTC. It is translated as CASSRQAFDLSYGYTF.

In this sample, this clonotype turned up many times. The chain recombines TRBV7-3 with TRBJ2-1; 7 positions agree with TRBD2. Germline V CDR1 and CDR2: SGHTA, FQGTGA. The length of the CDR3 is 16 residues. With V trimmed by 1 base and J by 4 bases, 7 bases remained unmatched. CDR3 sequence reads: CASSLRGTSEYNEQFF. CDR3 in DNA: TGTGCCAGCAGCTTAAGGGGAACTAGCGAGTACAATGAGCAGTTCTTC. The whole variable domain, filled in from reference TRBV7-3 and TRBJ2-1, reads GAGVSQTPSNKVTEKGKYVELRCDPISGHTALYWYRQSLGQGPEFLIYFQGTGAADDSGLPNDRFFAVRPEGSVSTLKIQRTERGDSAVYLCASSLRGTSEYNEQFFGPGTRLTVL.

The rearrangement joins TRBV5-1 to TRBJ2-3; TRBD2 matches 7 bases. In germline, CDR1 is SGHRS, CDR2 YFSETQ. Unmatched junction bases numbered 9, after V lost 0 bases and J lost 2 bases. The CDR3 contains 17 residues. As DNA, the CDR3 is TGCGCCAGCAGCTTGGCCTACGCTAGCGGTAACACAGATACGCAGTATTTT. It is translated as CASSLAYASGNTDTQYF. The full variable domain, its missing parts supplied by reference TRBV5-1 and TRBJ2-3, is KAGVTQTPRYLIKTRGQQVTLSCSPISGHRSVSWYQQTPGQGLQFLFEYFSETQRNKGNFPGRFSGRQFSNSRSEMNVSTLELGDSALYLCASSLAYASGNTDTQYFGPGTRLTVL.

V and J are TRBV24-1 and TRBJ2-1, with a possible D match to TRBD2 (6 bases). Trimming stripped 10 bases from V and 7 bases from J, with 19 bases between. This CDR3 is 14 amino acids long. Germline V gene lookup returns CDR1 KGHDR and CDR2 SFDVKD. The CDR3 DNA reads as TGTGCCACGGGCGCGGGACGACTTGGGAATGAGCAGTTCTTC. It translates to CATGAGRLGNEQFF.

The chain carries TRBV19 and TRBJ2-3, with D possibly matching TRBD1 (6 bases). The ends were cut back, 7 bases at V and 2 bases at J, with 16 bases in the middle. The CDR3 contains 15 residues. CDR1 and CDR2 (germline): LNHDA, SQIVND (reference sequence). CDR3 sequence: CASTKQDRSTDTQYF. The CDR3 bases are TGTGCCAGTACCAAACAGGACAGATCCACAGATACGCAGTATTTT.